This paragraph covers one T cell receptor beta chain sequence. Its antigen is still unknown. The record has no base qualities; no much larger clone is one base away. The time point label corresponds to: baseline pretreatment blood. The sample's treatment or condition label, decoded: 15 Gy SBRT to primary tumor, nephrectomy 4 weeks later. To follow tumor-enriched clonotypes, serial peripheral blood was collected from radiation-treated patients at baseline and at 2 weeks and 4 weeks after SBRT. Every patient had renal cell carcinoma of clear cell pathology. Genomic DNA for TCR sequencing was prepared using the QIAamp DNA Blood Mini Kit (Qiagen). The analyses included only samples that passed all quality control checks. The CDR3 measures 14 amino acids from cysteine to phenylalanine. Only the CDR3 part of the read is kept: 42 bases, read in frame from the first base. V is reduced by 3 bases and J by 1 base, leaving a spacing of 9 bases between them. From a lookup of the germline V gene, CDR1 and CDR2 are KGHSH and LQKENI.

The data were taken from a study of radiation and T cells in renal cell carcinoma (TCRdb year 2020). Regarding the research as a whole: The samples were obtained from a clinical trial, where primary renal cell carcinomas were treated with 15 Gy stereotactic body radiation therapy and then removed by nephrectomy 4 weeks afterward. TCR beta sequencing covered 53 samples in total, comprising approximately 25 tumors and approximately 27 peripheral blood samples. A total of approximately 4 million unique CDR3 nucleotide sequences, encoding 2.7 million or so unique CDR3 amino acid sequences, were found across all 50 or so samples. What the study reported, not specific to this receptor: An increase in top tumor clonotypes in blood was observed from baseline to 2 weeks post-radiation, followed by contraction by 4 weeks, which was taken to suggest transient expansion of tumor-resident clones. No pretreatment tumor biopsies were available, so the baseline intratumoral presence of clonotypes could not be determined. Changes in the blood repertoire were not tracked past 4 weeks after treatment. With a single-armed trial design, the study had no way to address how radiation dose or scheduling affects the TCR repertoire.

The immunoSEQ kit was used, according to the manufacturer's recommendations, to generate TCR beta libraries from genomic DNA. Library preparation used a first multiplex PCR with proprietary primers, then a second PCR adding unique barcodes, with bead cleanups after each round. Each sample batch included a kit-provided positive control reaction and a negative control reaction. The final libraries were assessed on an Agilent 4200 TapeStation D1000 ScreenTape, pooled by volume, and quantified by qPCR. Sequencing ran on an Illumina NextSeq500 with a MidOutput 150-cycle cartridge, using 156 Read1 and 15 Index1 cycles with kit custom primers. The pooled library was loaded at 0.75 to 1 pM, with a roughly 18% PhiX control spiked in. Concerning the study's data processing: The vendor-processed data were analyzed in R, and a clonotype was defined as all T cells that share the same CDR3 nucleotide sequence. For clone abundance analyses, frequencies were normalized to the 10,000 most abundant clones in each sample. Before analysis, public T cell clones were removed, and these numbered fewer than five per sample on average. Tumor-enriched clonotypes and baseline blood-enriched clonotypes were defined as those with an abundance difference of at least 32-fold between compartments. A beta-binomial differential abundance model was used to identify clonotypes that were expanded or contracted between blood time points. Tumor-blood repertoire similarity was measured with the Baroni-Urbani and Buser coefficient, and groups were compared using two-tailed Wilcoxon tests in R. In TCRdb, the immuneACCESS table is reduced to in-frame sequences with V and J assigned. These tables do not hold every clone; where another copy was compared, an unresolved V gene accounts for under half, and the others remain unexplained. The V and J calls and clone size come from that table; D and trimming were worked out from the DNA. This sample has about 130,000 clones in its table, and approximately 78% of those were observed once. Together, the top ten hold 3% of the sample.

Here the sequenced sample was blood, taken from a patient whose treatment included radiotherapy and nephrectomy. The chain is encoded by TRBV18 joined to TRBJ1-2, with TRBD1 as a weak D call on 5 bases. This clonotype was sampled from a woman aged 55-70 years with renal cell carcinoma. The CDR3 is CASSPDRRNYGYTF. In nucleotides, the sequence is TGTGCCAGCTCACCTGACAGACGTAACTATGGCTACACCTTC.